The rows below give T cell receptor beta chains drawn from one sample of a study of T-cell reconstitution after alpha-beta-depleted transplantation in children. Each CDR3 protein is one row after TCRdb ran MiXCR on the PCR reads. The repertoire has about 870,000 distinct CDR3 sequences, approximately 15% of them found once; the top ten carry approximately 5%. The specimen was PBMCs, mostly from graft donor cells, collected 360 days after TCRalphabeta/CD19-depleted stem cell transplant. These TCRs come from a male patient between 5 and 17 years old who had a stem cell transplant for acute lymphoblastic leukemia, so the T cells may come from the graft donor. The CDR3 runs from the conserved cysteine through the conserved F or W. The D gene is left open where the match is weak. The size entry is marked missing in some rows and otherwise reads once, few, many or a size class.

D	size	V	J	CDR3	DNA
TRBD2	.	TRBV20-1	TRBJ2-4	CSAGLAGGLAKNIQYF	TGCAGTGCTGGACTAGCGGGAGGTCTAGCCAAAAACATTCAGTACTTC
TRBD1	few	TRBV5-1	TRBJ2-1	CASSRGQGSDGEQFF	TGCGCCAGCAGCAGAGGACAGGGGTCGGACGGCGAGCAGTTCTTC
.	few	TRBV20-1	TRBJ2-2	CSARRTGREGLGVITGELFF	TGCAGTGCTAGGAGGACAGGGCGGGAGGGCCTCGGCGTTATCACCGGGGAGCTGTTTTTT
TRBD1	few	TRBV19	TRBJ1-1	CASSPMRTGNTEAFF	TGTGCCAGTAGCCCGATGAGGACAGGGAACACTGAAGCTTTCTTT
.	.	TRBV2	TRBJ1-5	CASSEVVVVNQPQHF	TGTGCCAGCAGTGAAGTTGTAGTAGTAAATCAGCCCCAGCATTTT
.	few	TRBV5-1	TRBJ2-7	CASSLGAIPSWEQYF	TGCGCCAGCAGCTTGGGGGCCATCCCCTCGTGGGAGCAGTACTTC
TRBD1	many	TRBV27	TRBJ2-7	CASSMTGGYDEQYF	TGTGCCAGCAGTATGACAGGGGGCTACGACGAGCAGTACTTC
TRBD2	few	TRBV7-9	TRBJ2-1	CASSSPRTSGIWNEQFF	TGTGCCAGCAGCTCTCCCCGGACTAGCGGGATTTGGAATGAGCAGTTCTTC
.	many	TRBV5-1	TRBJ2-2	CASSHRTAALMGELFF	TGCGCCAGCAGCCATCGGACAGCAGCATTAATGGGGGAGCTGTTTTTT
.	few	TRBV20-1	TRBJ2-7	CSARDPSSGSYEQYF	TGCAGTGCTAGAGATCCCAGTAGTGGCTCCTACGAGCAGTACTTC
.	once	TRBV6-2/TRBV6-3	TRBJ2-5	CASSYYVGGETQYF	TGTGCCAGCAGTTACTATGTCGGGGGAGAGACCCAGTACTTC
.	.	TRBV20-1	TRBJ1-1	CSARFSQGHTEAFF	TGCAGTGCTCGCTTCAGTCAGGGGCATACTGAAGCTTTCTTT
.	few	TRBV3-1	TRBJ2-5	CASSHWVHRETQYF	TGTGCCAGCAGCCACTGGGTCCATCGGGAGACCCAGTACTTC
.	few	TRBV29-1	TRBJ1-1	CSVDGRGNTEAFF	TGCAGCGTTGATGGCAGGGGGAACACTGAAGCTTTCTTT
.	.	TRBV11-2	TRBJ1-5	CASSSGGGWSNQPQHF	TGTGCCAGCAGCTCCGGCGGGGGGTGGAGCAATCAGCCCCAGCATTTT
.	.	TRBV14	TRBJ2-2	CASSPTLAGELFF	TGTGCCAGCAGCCCGACCTTGGCCGGGGAGCTGTTTTTT
TRBD2	many	TRBV7-9	TRBJ2-2	CASSFLPGRSSRGELFF	TGTGCCAGCAGCTTCCTCCCCGGGAGGTCGTCCCGCGGGGAGCTGTTTTTT
.	.	TRBV3-1	TRBJ2-3	CASSRGGVTDTQYF	TGTGCCAGCAGCCGGGGTGGAGTCACAGATACGCAGTATTTT
TRBD2	.	TRBV7-3	TRBJ2-1	CASSISPGLAGNEQFF	TGTGCCAGCAGCATTTCCCCGGGACTAGCGGGAAATGAGCAGTTCTTC
.	few	TRBV6-5	TRBJ2-7	CASSYHGQPEQYF	TGTGCCAGCAGTTACCATGGACAGCCCGAGCAGTACTTC
.	many	TRBV7-3	TRBJ1-5	CASSQGTNQPQHF	TGTGCCAGCAGCCAGGGGACCAATCAGCCCCAGCATTTT
TRBD2	.	TRBV7-9	TRBJ2-3	CASRNGLAGDTDTQYF	TGTGCCAGCAGGAATGGACTAGCGGGAGACACAGATACGCAGTATTTT
.	.	TRBV6-1	TRBJ2-7	CASSAGILYEQYF	TGTGCCAGCAGCGCAGGGATTCTCTACGAGCAGTACTTC
.	few	TRBV5-1	TRBJ1-1	CASSLVPGGDTEAFF	TGCGCCAGCAGCTTGGTACCGGGAGGCGACACTGAAGCTTTCTTT
TRBD1	once	TRBV29-1	TRBJ2-1	CSVYSGGQNEQFF	TGCAGCGTTTATTCAGGGGGCCAGAATGAGCAGTTCTTC
.	few	TRBV5-1	TRBJ2-1	CASSLRRTGGEQFF	TGCGCCAGCAGCTTGCGTCGGACCGGTGGGGAGCAGTTCTTC
.	.	TRBV7-3	TRBJ2-2	CASSPSHATGAGELFF	TGTGCCAGCAGCCCCAGTCACGCGACCGGAGCCGGGGAGCTGTTTTTT
.	.	TRBV7-9	TRBJ2-5	CASSLDRARAETQYF	TGTGCCAGCAGCTTAGACCGAGCCAGGGCAGAGACCCAGTACTTC
TRBD2	few	TRBV5-6	TRBJ2-2	CASSKRLAGTGELFF	TGTGCCAGCAGCAAAAGACTAGCGGGTACCGGGGAGCTGTTTTTT
.	few	TRBV2	TRBJ2-7	CASSAEGYLRGEQYF	TGTGCCAGCAGTGCCGAAGGTTACTTGAGGGGCGAGCAGTACTTC
TRBD2	.	TRBV6-1	TRBJ2-3	CASSTLAGRPDTQYF	TGTGCCAGCAGTACCCTAGCGGGAAGGCCAGATACGCAGTATTTT
.	few	TRBV12-3/TRBV12-4	TRBJ1-2	CASRGMVYGYTF	TGTGCCAGCAGGGGGATGGTCTATGGCTACACCTTC
.	few	TRBV11-2	TRBJ1-2	CASSSNREVYYGYTF	TGTGCCAGCAGCTCCAACCGAGAGGTTTACTATGGCTACACCTTC
.	many	TRBV5-1	TRBJ2-2	CASSFLASFTGELFF	TGCGCCAGCAGCTTCCTAGCAAGTTTCACCGGGGAGCTGTTTTTT
TRBD2	.	TRBV24-1	TRBJ2-3	CATSRKRGSTDTQYF	TGTGCCACCAGCCGAAAGCGGGGTAGCACAGATACGCAGTATTTT
.	.	TRBV4-1	TRBJ1-1	CASSQAGGAPRAAFF	TGCGCCAGCAGCCAAGCGGGTGGGGCCCCGAGAGCGGCTTTCTTT
.	.	TRBV5-5	TRBJ2-5	CASSLETGQEETQYF	TGTGCCAGCAGCTTGGAAACAGGCCAGGAGGAGACCCAGTACTTC
TRBD2	few	TRBV7-6	TRBJ2-7	CASSSGGVAGISYEQYF	TGTGCCAGCAGCTCCGGAGGAGTAGCGGGAATCTCCTACGAGCAGTACTTC
TRBD2	few	TRBV11-1	TRBJ2-1	CASSLEAASGVTYNEQFF	TGTGCCAGCAGCTTAGAGGCGGCTAGCGGGGTAACCTACAATGAGCAGTTCTTC
.	many	TRBV12-5	TRBJ2-3	CASLQGSTDTQYF	TGTGCTAGTTTGCAGGGTAGCACAGATACGCAGTATTTT
TRBD2	.	TRBV15	TRBJ2-1	CATSRDLLRLAGARAPLYNEQFF	TGTGCCACCAGCAGAGATCTATTAAGGCTAGCGGGAGCCCGGGCTCCACTTTACAATGAGCAGTTCTTC